This TCR beta chain appears in the sequencing data of a study of T-cell memory formation after mild COVID-19. Using its own MiXCR run on the 5' RACE reads, TCRdb lists one record per CDR3 protein. The sample lists fewer than 150,000 distinct CDR3 sequences; 11% to 15% were seen once. The ends were cut back, 5 bases at V and 2 bases at J, with 14 bases in the middle. The CDR3 length is 14 residues. Per germline, CDR1 DFQATT and CDR2 SNEGSKA (reference sequence). Sequencing was performed on PBMCs or a T cell subset sorted from them (not recorded which). The receptor's source is an adult woman who had mild COVID-19 (a few samples of this study predate the infection). Cell type and time point are not known. This chain uses TRBV20-1 with TRBJ2-3; either TRBD1 or TRBD2 may fit D (5 bases each). The CDR3 is CSAPGPDITDTQYF. Written as DNA, the CDR3 is TGCAGTGCTCCGGGACCCGATATCACAGATACGCAGTATTTT.